Below, 27 T cell receptor beta chains from the same sample are listed, as sequenced in a study of cytomegalovirus exposure and HLA in healthy donors. This table comes from immunoSEQ multiplex PCR, and its TCRdb copy is limited to in-frame clones, with some not included. The sample contains 200,000 to 250,000 clones, around nine tenths of which appear only once. The specimen was PBMCs. These receptors were collected from a woman between 18 and 29 years old in good health and CMV-seronegative.

The genes are TRBV29-1 and TRBJ1-2; weak D call: TRBD1 (6 bases). Trimming removed 4 bases at V and 2 bases at J, with 8 bases between. The germline V gene has CDR1 SQVTM and CDR2 ANQGSEA. The CDR3 has 12 residues. The CDR3 region has the DNA TGCAGCGTTGTTAGGGGGAACTATGGCTACACCTTC. Its protein product is CSVVRGNYGYTF. Based on the CDR3 plus reference TRBV29-1 and TRBJ1-2, the full variable domain is SAVISQKPSRDICQRGTSLTIQCQVDSQVTMMFWYRQQPGQSLTLIATANQGSEATYESGFVIDKFPISRPNLTFSTLTVSNMSPEDSSIYLCSVVRGNYGYTFGSGTRLTVV.

This clone was detected a few times. The V call is TRBV25-1, the J call TRBJ1-2, with a tentative D call TRBD1 (5 bases). V shed 6 bases and J shed 4 bases, with 15 bases lying between them. Germline loops: CDR1 MGHDK, CDR2 SYGVNS. The CDR3 sequence is 14 residues long. The CDR3 loop reads CASRGGGTFYGYTF. CDR3 nucleotide sequence: TGTGCCAGCAGGGGGGGTGGGACTTTCTATGGCTACACCTTC.

The V and J genes are TRBV30 and TRBJ2-7, with D possibly TRBD2 on 5 matching bases. Germline CDR1 and CDR2: GTSNPN and SVGIG (reference sequence). There are 11 residues in the CDR3. V shed 2 bases and J shed 9 bases, with 11 bases lying between them. The CDR3: CAWSTPAGQYF. Written as DNA, the CDR3 is TGTGCCTGGAGTACGCCGGCGGGGCAGTACTTC.

The chain's CDR3 is CAISEYGQGERPKPRYGYTF. In DNA form, the CDR3 reads TGTGCCATCAGTGAGTACGGACAGGGCGAACGACCCAAACCGCGCTATGGCTACACCTTC. The V gene is TRBV10-3, the J gene TRBJ1-2; 8 bases agree with TRBD1. The CDR3 totals 20 residues. V dropped 1 base and J dropped 4; count of bases not matched to a gene: 20. Per germline, CDR1 ENHRY and CDR2 SYGVKD.

V gene TRBV7-6 combines with J gene TRBJ2-7, with 10 bases aligning to TRBD2. Germline CDR1 and CDR2: SGHVS and FNYEAQ. The CDR3 has 18 residues. With 5 bases clipped from V and 4 bases from J, the junction kept 17 bases outside the gene matches. CDR3 loop: CASSPGTSVPMNPYEQYF. For the CDR3, the DNA is TGTGCCAGCAGCCCCGGGACTAGCGTCCCCATGAACCCTTACGAGCAGTACTTC.

The J gene is TRBJ2-3, the V gene TRBV5-1, with D tentatively TRBD2 (5 bases). The CDR3 has 16 amino acids. Trimming pared 2 bases from V and 3 bases from J, leaving 16 bases between. Germline assignment: CDR1 SGHRS and CDR2 YFSETQ. The CDR3 loop reads CASSLDGVAGTDTQYF. The DNA for the CDR3 is TGCGCCAGCAGCTTAGACGGGGTGGCAGGAACAGATACGCAGTATTTT.

Here the CDR3 reads CASSELLRYSGNTIYF. CDR3 bases: TGCGCCAGCAGTGAATTACTGCGGTACTCTGGAAACACCATATATTTT. The rearrangement uses TRBV10-2 and TRBJ1-3; D uncertain. The V end was cut by 3 bases, the J end by 0 bases, with 12 bases between. Germline CDR1 reads WSHSY; CDR2 reads SAAADI. The CDR3 contains 16 residues.

The table lists this clone with a count of one. The CDR3 nucleotides are TGTGCCAGCAGTTCCGGGACAGGGGGCATCAATCAGCCCCAGCATTTT. It yields the protein CASSSGTGGINQPQHF. The genes are TRBV28 and TRBJ1-5; TRBD1 agrees at 12 bases. V lost 4 bases to trimming and J lost 3 bases; unmatched junction nucleotides: 4. Germline V gene sequence: CDR1 MDHEN, CDR2 SYDVKM. The length of the CDR3 is 16 residues. The complete variable domain, with remaining parts taken from reference TRBV28 and TRBJ1-5, reads DVKVTQSSRYLVKRTGEKVFLECVQDMDHENMFWYRQDPGLGLRLIYFSYDVKMKEKGDIPEGYSVSREKKERFSLILESASTNQTSMYLCASSSGTGGINQPQHFGDGTRLSIL.

This chain uses TRBV27 with TRBJ2-1; 13 nucleotides align to TRBD2. V lost 9 bases and J lost 4; bases outside the gene matches: 6. Germline assignment: CDR1 MNHEY and CDR2 SMNVEV (reference sequence). This CDR3 contains 15 residues. The CDR3 spells CASSEGLAGYNEQFF. The CDR3 bases are TGTGCCAGTTCCGAGGGACTAGCGGGGTACAATGAGCAGTTCTTC.

The chain employs TRBV5-6 and TRBJ2-7; TRBD2 aligns across 8 bases. V trimming: 0 bases; J trimming: 4 bases; junction bases outside the gene matches: 9. The CDR3 extends over 16 amino acids. The germline gives CDR1 SGHDT, CDR2 YYEEEE. The CDR3: CASSLAQGLAMYEQYF. The DNA for the CDR3 is TGTGCCAGCAGCTTGGCCCAAGGACTAGCAATGTACGAGCAGTACTTC.

The chain recombines TRBV6-5 with TRBJ2-6; D perhaps matches TRBD1 (5 bases). Per germline, CDR1 MNHEY and CDR2 SVGAGI. Trimming removed 11 bases from V and 0 bases from J, with 11 bases in between. This CDR3 spans 14 amino acids. The CDR3 here is CAVRQSSGANVLTF. Written as DNA, the CDR3 is TGTGCCGTCCGACAGAGCTCTGGGGCCAACGTCCTGACTTTC.

DNA of the CDR3: TGTGCCAGCAGTATAGGCAACTCGAGGGAGCAGTACTTC. Encoded protein: CASSIGNSREQYF. This sequence joins TRBV7-9 and TRBJ2-7; no firm D call. The length of the CDR3 is 13 residues. Trimming took 6 bases from V and 7 from J, leaving 16 bases between them. The germline CDR1 and CDR2 sequences are SEHNR and FQNEAQ (reference sequence).

The rearrangement joins TRBV27 to TRBJ2-3, with D possibly matching TRBD2 (6 bases). The V end was cut by 5 bases, the J end by 0 bases, with 12 bases between. Germline lookup yields CDR1 MNHEY and CDR2 SMNVEV (reference sequence). The CDR3 consists of 15 residues. In DNA form, the CDR3 reads TGTGCCAGCAGTAATCTAGCGATGAGCACAGATACGCAGTATTTT. It specifies CASSNLAMSTDTQYF.

Written as DNA, the CDR3 is TGTGCCAGTAGTATCGCGGGACAGGTGATCTACGAGCAGTACTTC. Amino acid sequence: CASSIAGQVIYEQYF. The chain combines TRBV19 with TRBJ2-7, with TRBD1 matching 8 bases. V dropped 3 bases and J dropped 3; count of bases not matched to a gene: 7. The CDR3 extends over 15 amino acids. Germline loops: CDR1 LNHDA, CDR2 SQIVND (reference sequence). The full variable domain, completed using reference TRBV19 and TRBJ2-7, is DGGITQSPKYLFRKEGQNVTLSCEQNLNHDAMYWYRQDPGQGLRLIYYSQIVNDFQKGDIAEGYSVSREKKESFPLTVTSAQKNPTAFYLCASSIAGQVIYEQYFGPGTRLTVT.

CDR3 DNA: TGTGCCAGCAGTGAAGCGTTTAGAGGGGGCAGGTCTGGCTACACCTTC. It yields the protein CASSEAFRGGRSGYTF. V is TRBV6-1 and J is TRBJ1-2; TRBD1 aligns across 7 bases. Germline assignment: CDR1 MNHNS and CDR2 SASEGT. The CDR3 extends over 16 amino acids. Trimming removed 0 bases from V and 7 bases from J; junction bases left unmatched: 11.

This chain joins TRBV11-2 and TRBJ2-7; 8 positions match TRBD2. V trimming: 5 bases; J trimming: 2 bases; junction bases outside the gene matches: 11. Germline CDR1 reads SGHAT; CDR2 reads FQNNGV. The CDR3 runs 16 residues. The CDR3 coding sequence is TGTGCCAGCAGCGGTTCGGGGGGGGCCTACGCCTACGAGCAGTACTTC. This gives the protein CASSGSGGAYAYEQYF.

This chain uses TRBV18 with TRBJ2-7, with 7 nucleotides matching TRBD1. J lost 3 bases, V lost 6 bases, and 11 bases had no gene match. CDR1 and CDR2 (germline): KGHSH, LQKENI. This CDR3 has 15 residues. The chain's CDR3 is CASSIETGPNYEQYF. CDR3 bases: TGTGCCAGCTCCATAGAGACAGGGCCCAACTACGAGCAGTACTTC.

This sequence joins TRBV19 and TRBJ2-5; D possibly corresponds to TRBD1 (6 bases). The CDR3 spans 16 residues. Germline V gene lookup returns CDR1 LNHDA and CDR2 SQIVND (reference sequence). Trimming left V 4 bases short and J 2 bases short, with 17 bases between. The CDR3 sequence: CASSKSRTVWQETQYF. The CDR3 DNA sequence: TGTGCCAGTAGTAAAAGCAGGACAGTTTGGCAAGAGACCCAGTACTTC.

A word on this clone: The junction does not match germline at one end; this may be a read error. The chain is built from TRBV2 and TRBJ2-2; D may be TRBD2 (7 bases). Germline-derived CDR1 and CDR2 are SNHLY and FYNNEI. This CDR3 contains 16 residues. CDR3 DNA sequence: TGTGCCAGCAGTGAAAGTTGGGGGGGCACCACCGGAGAGCTGTTTTTT. Residues: CASSESWGGTTGELFF.

This clone has just one count. The chain is built from TRBV2 and TRBJ2-1, with D maybe TRBD2 (5 bases). The CDR3 has 15 amino acids. Trimming removed 6 bases at V and 1 base at J, with 13 bases between. Germline V CDR1 and CDR2: SNHLY, FYNNEI. The CDR3 loop reads CASSASRGSYNEQFF. CDR3 coding DNA: TGTGCCAGCAGCGCCTCTAGAGGGTCCTACAATGAGCAGTTCTTC.

CDR3 protein: CASSLRSRGFTGLRAFF. The DNA of the CDR3 is TGTGCCAGCAGTTTAAGGTCCAGGGGGTTTACTGGACTTCGAGCTTTCTTT. The chain has TRBV28 and TRBJ1-1; 7 bases are shared with TRBD1. V dropped 2 bases and J dropped 10; count of bases not matched to a gene: 19. In germline, CDR1 is MDHEN, CDR2 SYDVKM. CDR3 length: 17 residues.

The chain combines TRBV7-2 with TRBJ2-1; no definite D call. Looked up from germline, CDR1 is SGHTA and CDR2 is FQGNSA. Trimming cost V 2 bases and J 3 bases, with 17 bases left between them. The length of the CDR3 is 17 residues. This CDR3 reads CASSLSQAASFYNEQFF. Written as DNA, the CDR3 is TGTGCCAGCAGCTTATCCCAAGCAGCTAGTTTCTACAATGAGCAGTTCTTC.

The chain links TRBV28 to TRBJ1-2; 7 bases align to TRBD1. Trimming took 4 bases from V and 4 from J; bases not matched to a gene: 3. The germline CDR1 and CDR2 sequences are MDHEN and SYDVKM. The CDR3 is 13 amino acids. CDR3 nucleotides: TGTGCCAGCAGTTCGGGACAGTCCTATGGCTACACCTTC. It encodes CASSSGQSYGYTF.

CDR3 in DNA: TGTGCCAGCAGTGACGGAGCGGGACAGGCCCTCCCAGATACGCAGTATTTT. Translation: CASSDGAGQALPDTQYF. The chain employs TRBV2 and TRBJ2-3, with D perhaps TRBD1 (8 bases). In germline, CDR1 is SNHLY, CDR2 FYNNEI. Between the trimmed V and J ends, which lost 3 bases and 4 bases, there was a span of 20 bases. This CDR3 is built from 17 residues.

The gene calls are TRBV30 and TRBJ1-2, with D unresolved. Trimming removed 0 bases from V and 6 bases from J, with 11 bases in between. The CDR3 is 13 amino acids. Germline loops: CDR1 GTSNPN, CDR2 SVGIG (reference sequence). The CDR3 loop is CAWSVSRLHGYTF. CDR3 coding DNA: TGTGCCTGGAGTGTAAGCAGGCTTCATGGCTACACCTTC.

The chain combines TRBV6-6 with TRBJ1-1; D call uncertain. In germline, CDR1 is MNHNY, CDR2 SVGAGI (reference sequence). CDR3 length equals 14 residues. The V and J ends lost 1 base and 1 base respectively, with 7 bases between them. The CDR3 protein is CASSYYGRNTEAFF. The CDR3, as DNA: TGTGCCAGCAGTTACTATGGCAGGAACACTGAAGCTTTCTTT.

This chain connects TRBV6-5 to TRBJ2-7; 7 nucleotides agree with TRBD2. Losses at the gene ends were 6 bases for V and 0 bases for J; bases not matched to a gene: 8. Germline V gives CDR1 MNHEY, CDR2 SVGAGI. This CDR3 comprises 15 residues. CDR3 loop: CASRFLADTSYEQYF. The CDR3 coding sequence is TGTGCCAGCAGATTCCTAGCGGACACCTCCTACGAGCAGTACTTC.